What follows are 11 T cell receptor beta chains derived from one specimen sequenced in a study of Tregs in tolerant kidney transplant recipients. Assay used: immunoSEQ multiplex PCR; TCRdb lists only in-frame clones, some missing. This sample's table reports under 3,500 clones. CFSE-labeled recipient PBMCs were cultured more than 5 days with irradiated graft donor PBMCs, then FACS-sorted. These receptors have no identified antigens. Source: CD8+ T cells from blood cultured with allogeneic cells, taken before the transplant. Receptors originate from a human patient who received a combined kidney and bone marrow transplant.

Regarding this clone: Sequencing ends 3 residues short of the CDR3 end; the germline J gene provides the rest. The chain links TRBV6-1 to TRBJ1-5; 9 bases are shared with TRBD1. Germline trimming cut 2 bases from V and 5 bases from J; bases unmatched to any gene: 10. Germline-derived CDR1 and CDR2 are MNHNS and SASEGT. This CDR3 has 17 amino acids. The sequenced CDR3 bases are TGTGCCAGCAGTGAATTCGGGACAGGGAAGTTTCATCAGCCC. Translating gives CASSEFGTGKFHQP. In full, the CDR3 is CASSEFGTGKFHQPQHF.

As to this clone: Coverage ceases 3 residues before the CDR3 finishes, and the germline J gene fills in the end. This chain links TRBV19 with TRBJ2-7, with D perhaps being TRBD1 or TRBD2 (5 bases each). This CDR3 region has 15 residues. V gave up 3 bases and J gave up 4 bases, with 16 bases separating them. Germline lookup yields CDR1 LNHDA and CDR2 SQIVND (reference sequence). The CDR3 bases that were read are TGTGCCAGTAGTATCCGAGGGGTGAGGGAATACGAG. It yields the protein CASSIRGVREYE. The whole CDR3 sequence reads CASSIRGVREYEQYF.

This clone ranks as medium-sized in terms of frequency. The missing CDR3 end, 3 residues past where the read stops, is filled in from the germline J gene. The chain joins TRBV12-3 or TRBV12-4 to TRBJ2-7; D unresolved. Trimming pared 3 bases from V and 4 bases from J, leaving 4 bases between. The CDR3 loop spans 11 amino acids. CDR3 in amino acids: CASSFGYEQYF. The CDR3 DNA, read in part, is TGTGCCAGCAGTTTCGGGTACGAG.

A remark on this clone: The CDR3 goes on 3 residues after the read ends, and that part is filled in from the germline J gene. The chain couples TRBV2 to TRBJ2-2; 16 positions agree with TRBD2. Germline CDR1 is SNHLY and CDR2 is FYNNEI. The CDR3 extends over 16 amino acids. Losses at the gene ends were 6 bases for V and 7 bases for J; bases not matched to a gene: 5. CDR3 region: CASRGTSGGASGELFF. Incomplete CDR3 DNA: TGTGCCAGCAGGGGGACTAGCGGGGGGGCGAGCGGGGAG.

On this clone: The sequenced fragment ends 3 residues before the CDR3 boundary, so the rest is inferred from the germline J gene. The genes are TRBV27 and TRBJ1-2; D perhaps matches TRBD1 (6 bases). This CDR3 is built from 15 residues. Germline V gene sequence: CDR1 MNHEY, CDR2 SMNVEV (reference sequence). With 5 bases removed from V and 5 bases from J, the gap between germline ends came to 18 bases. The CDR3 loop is CASSPGDGLFYGYTF. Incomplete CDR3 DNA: TGTGCCAGCAGTCCAGGGGACGGCCTGTTTTATGGC.

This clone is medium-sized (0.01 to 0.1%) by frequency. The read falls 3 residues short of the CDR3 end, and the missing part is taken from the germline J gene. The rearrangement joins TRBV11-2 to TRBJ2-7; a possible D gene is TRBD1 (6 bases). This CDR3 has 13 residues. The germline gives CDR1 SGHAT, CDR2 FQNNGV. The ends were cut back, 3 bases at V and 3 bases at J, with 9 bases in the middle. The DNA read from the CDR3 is TGTGCCAGCAGCTTGGGGGCGTACTACGAG. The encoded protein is CASSLGAYYE. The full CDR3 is CASSLGAYYEQYF. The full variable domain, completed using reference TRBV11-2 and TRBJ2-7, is EAGVAQSPRYKIIEKRQSVAFWCNPISGHATLYWYQQILGQGPKLLIQFQNNGVVDDSQLPKDRFSAERLKGVDSTLKIQPAKLEDSAVYLCASSLGAYYEQYFGPGTRLTVT.

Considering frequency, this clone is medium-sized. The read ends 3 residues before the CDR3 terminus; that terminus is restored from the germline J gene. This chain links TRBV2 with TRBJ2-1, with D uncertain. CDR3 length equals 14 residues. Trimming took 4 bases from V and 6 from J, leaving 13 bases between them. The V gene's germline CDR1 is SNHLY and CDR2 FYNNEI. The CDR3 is CASSVTDGINEQFF. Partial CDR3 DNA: TGTGCCAGCAGTGTGACTGACGGAATCAATGAG.

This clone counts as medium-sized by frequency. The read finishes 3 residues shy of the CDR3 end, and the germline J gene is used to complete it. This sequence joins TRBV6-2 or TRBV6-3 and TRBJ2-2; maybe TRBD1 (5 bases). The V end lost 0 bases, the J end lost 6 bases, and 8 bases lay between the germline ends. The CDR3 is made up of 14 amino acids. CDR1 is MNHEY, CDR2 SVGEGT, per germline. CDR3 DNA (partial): TGTGCCAGCAGTTACTCTTCAGGGCCCGGGGAG. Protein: CASSYSSGPGE. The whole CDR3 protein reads CASSYSSGPGELFF.

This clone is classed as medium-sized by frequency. CDR3 in amino acids: CASSRRDYQETQYF. The part of the CDR3 DNA that was read is TGTGCCAGCAGTCGCCGGGACTACCAAGAGACC. The gene calls are TRBV13 and TRBJ2-5, with D possibly being TRBD2 (6 bases). The CDR3 end lies 3 residues beyond the end of the read and is filled in from the germline J gene. Per the germline V gene, CDR1 is PRHDT and CDR2 is FYEKMQ (reference sequence). CDR3 length: 14 residues. V was clipped by 6 bases and J by 0 bases, with 11 bases between them.

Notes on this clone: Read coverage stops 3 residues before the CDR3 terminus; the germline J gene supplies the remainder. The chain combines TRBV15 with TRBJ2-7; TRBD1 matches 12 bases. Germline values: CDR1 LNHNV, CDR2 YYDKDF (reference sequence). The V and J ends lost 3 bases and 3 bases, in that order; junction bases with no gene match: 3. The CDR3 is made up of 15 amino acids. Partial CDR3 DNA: TGTGCCACCAGCAGGGGACAGGGGGCATACTACGAG. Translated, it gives CATSRGQGAYYE. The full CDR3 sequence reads CATSRGQGAYYEQYF.

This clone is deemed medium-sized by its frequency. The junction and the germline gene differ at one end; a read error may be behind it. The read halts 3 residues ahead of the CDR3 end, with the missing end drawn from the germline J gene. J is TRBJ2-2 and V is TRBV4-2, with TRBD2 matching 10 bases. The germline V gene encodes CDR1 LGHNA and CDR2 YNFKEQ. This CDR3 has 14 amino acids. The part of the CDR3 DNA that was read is TGCGCCAGCAGCCCGGGACTAGCGATAGGGGAG. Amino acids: CASSPGLAIGE. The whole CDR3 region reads CASSPGLAIGELFF.